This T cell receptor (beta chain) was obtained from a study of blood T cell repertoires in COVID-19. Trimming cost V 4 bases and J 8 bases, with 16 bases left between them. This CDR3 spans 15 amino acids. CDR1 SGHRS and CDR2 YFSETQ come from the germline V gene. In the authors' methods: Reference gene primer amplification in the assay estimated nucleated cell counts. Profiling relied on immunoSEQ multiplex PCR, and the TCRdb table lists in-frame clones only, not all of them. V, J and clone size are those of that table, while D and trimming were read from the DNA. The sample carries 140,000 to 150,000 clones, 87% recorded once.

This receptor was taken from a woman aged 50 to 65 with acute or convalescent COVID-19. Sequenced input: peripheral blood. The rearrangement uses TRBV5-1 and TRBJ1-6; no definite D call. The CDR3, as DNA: TGCGCCAGCAGCGACAATTCTGGAGGAGATTCACCCCTCCACTTT. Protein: CASSDNSGGDSPLHF.